Below are 18 T cell receptor beta chains sequenced from a single sample in a study of blood T cell repertoires in COVID-19 (dated by TCRdb to the early 2020s). Receptor libraries were prepared by the immunoSEQ multiplex PCR assay. What TCRdb holds here is the immuneACCESS table cut down to in-frame rearrangements. Part of the clones is not present; checked against another copy, under half of the missing clones reflect an unresolved V gene, and the others are unexplained. The sample profile shows 88,000 or so clones; 85% to 90% of them were found once. In total, the top ten clones hold about 3.8% of the sample. The sequenced material came from peripheral blood. The receptors come from a man in his sixties with acute or convalescent COVID-19.

The chain is built from TRBV20-1 and TRBJ2-7, with TRBD2 identical over 12 bases. J was trimmed by 2 bases and V by 3 bases; bases with no gene match: 5. This CDR3 is built from 15 residues. Per the germline V gene, CDR1 is DFQATT and CDR2 is SNEGSKA (reference sequence). The CDR3 DNA sequence: TGCAGTGCTAGTTCCGGACTAGCGGGGACCTACGAGCAGTACTTC. Encoded protein: CSASSGLAGTYEQYF.

On this clone itself: The junction differs from germline at one of its ends, possibly a read error. The chain links TRBV7-7 to TRBJ1-1; 9 bases fit TRBD1. The CDR3 loop spans 13 amino acids. Germline-derived CDR1 and CDR2 are SSHAT and FNYEAQ (reference sequence). CDR3 sequence (DNA): TGTGCTAGCAGTCTGGGACAGGGCACTGAAGCTTTCTTT. It is translated as CASSLGQGTEAFF.

This clone was found a few times. The chain couples TRBV19 to TRBJ2-5, with a weak D call TRBD1 (5 bases). V lost 3 bases and J lost 2, with 16 bases in between. From germline, CDR1 is LNHDA and CDR2 SQIVND (reference sequence). The CDR3 consists of 16 residues. CDR3 residues: CASSIGVSGRQETQYF. The CDR3 DNA reads as TGTGCCAGTAGTATTGGGGTTTCAGGGCGGCAAGAGACCCAGTACTTC.

The rearrangement uses TRBV3-1 (or the pseudogene TRBV3-2) and TRBJ1-2, with 8 positions matching TRBD1. CDR3 length: 15 residues. J gave up 5 bases and V 4 bases, and 9 bases lay outside the gene matches. CDR1 is LGHDT, CDR2 YNNKEL, per germline (reference sequence). CDR3 protein: CASSPTGTGGYGYTF. The CDR3 nucleotides are TGTGCCAGCAGCCCGACGGGGACAGGCGGGTATGGCTACACCTTC.

The chain combines TRBV5-1 with TRBJ2-7; possibly TRBD2 for D (5 bases). The CDR3 has 17 amino acids. With 1 base removed from V and 3 bases from J, the gap between germline ends came to 20 bases. Germline CDR1 SGHRS, CDR2 YFSETQ. The CDR3 nucleotides are TGCGCCAGCAGCTTGAGTATTGAGGCCCACCGGGGCTACGAGCAGTACTTC. It codes for CASSLSIEAHRGYEQYF.

This rearrangement joins TRBV27 to TRBJ2-5, with 7 bases identical to TRBD1. This CDR3 comprises 14 residues. The germline gives CDR1 MNHEY, CDR2 SMNVEV (reference sequence). V dropped 3 bases and J dropped 1; count of bases not matched to a gene: 2. In nucleotides, the CDR3 is TGTGCCAGCAGTTTCCGACAGGGCCAAGAGACCCAGTACTTC. Translated: CASSFRQGQETQYF.

The V and J genes are TRBV5-1 and TRBJ2-6; D possibly corresponds to TRBD1 (5 bases). This CDR3 contains 17 residues. Germline-derived CDR1 and CDR2 are SGHRS and YFSETQ. V dropped 2 bases and J dropped 2 bases, with 14 bases sitting between them. The DNA of the CDR3 is TGCGCCAGCAGCTTTGGGTCAGGGCAAACTGGGGCCAACGTCCTGACTTTC. This gives the protein CASSFGSGQTGANVLTF.

This chain links TRBV28 with TRBJ1-3, with 9 bases matching TRBD1. Germline loops: CDR1 MDHEN, CDR2 SYDVKM. V dropped 6 bases and J dropped 5; count of bases not matched to a gene: 5. The CDR3 totals 14 residues. CDR3 in DNA: TGTGCCAGCAGCGACAGGGGGGTTAGAAACACCATATATTTT. Its protein is CASSDRGVRNTIYF.

The chain is built from TRBV6-5 and TRBJ2-6; TRBD2 matches at 7 bases. Looked up from germline, CDR1 is MNHEY and CDR2 is SVGAGI. The CDR3 is 16 residues long. With 2 bases clipped from V and 0 bases from J, the junction kept 1 base outside the gene matches. Here the CDR3 DNA reads TGTGCCAGCAGTTACGGGGGGGGCTCTGGGGCCAACGTCCTGACTTTC. Translated: CASSYGGGSGANVLTF.

The gene calls are TRBV19 and TRBJ2-1, with 9 bases lining up with TRBD1. The ends lost 7 bases at V and 7 bases at J; junction bases unmatched: 11. CDR3 length: 15 residues. Per the germline V gene, CDR1 is LNHDA and CDR2 is SQIVND (reference sequence). Written as DNA, the CDR3 is TGTGCCAGTAACACTAGGACAGGGGAAAAAAATGAGCAGTTCTTC. Translated, it gives CASNTRTGEKNEQFF.

This clone was detected only once. This rearrangement joins TRBV5-1 to TRBJ2-3, with 8 bases identical to TRBD1. CDR1 is SGHRS, CDR2 YFSETQ, per germline. The CDR3 has 14 residues. J was trimmed by 0 bases and V by 4 bases; bases with no gene match: 1. The CDR3 reads CASSRDRSTDTQYF. DNA for the CDR3: TGCGCCAGCAGCAGGGACAGGAGCACAGATACGCAGTATTTT.

This clone was recorded a few times. V gene TRBV6-5 combines with J gene TRBJ1-4, with D tentatively TRBD1 (5 bases). Germline CDR1 and CDR2: MNHEY and SVGAGI. The CDR3 loop spans 14 amino acids. The ends were cut back, 2 bases at V and 6 bases at J, with 10 bases in the middle. CDR3 region: CASSYAGPHEKLFF. DNA for the CDR3: TGTGCCAGCAGTTACGCGGGACCCCATGAAAAACTGTTTTTT.

The chain joins TRBV10-3 to TRBJ1-4; tentative D call: TRBD1 (5 bases). The CDR3 length is 17 residues. V lost 0 bases and J lost 0, with 11 bases in between. Per germline, CDR1 ENHRY and CDR2 SYGVKD. The CDR3: CAISESNRRTTNEKLFF. DNA for the CDR3: TGTGCCATCAGTGAGTCGAACAGGCGAACAACTAATGAAAAACTGTTTTTT.

As DNA, the CDR3 is TGTGCCAGCCGCTCTGGGACAGGGATATTCCAGCCCCAGCATTTT. Translated, it gives CASRSGTGIFQPQHF. This rearrangement joins TRBV7-8 to TRBJ1-5, with 9 nucleotides matching TRBD1. CDR3 length equals 15 residues. CDR1 is SGHVS and CDR2 is FQNEAQ in the germline V gene. The V segment lost 8 bases and the J segment 7 bases; nucleotides outside the gene matches: 12. Variable domain in full (rest from reference TRBV7-8 and TRBJ1-5): GAGVSQSPRYKVAKRGQDVALRCDPISGHVSLFWYQQALGQGPEFLTYFQNEAQLDKSGLPSDRFFAERPEGSVSTLKIQRTQQEDSAVYLCASRSGTGIFQPQHFGDGTRLSIL.

CDR3 DNA sequence: TGCGCCAGCAGCTTAAGGACTAGCGGTACCTACGAGCAGTACTTC. Translation: CASSLRTSGTYEQYF. The chain recombines TRBV5-1 with TRBJ2-7, with 10 bases lining up with TRBD2. The CDR3 contains 15 residues. V lost 2 bases, J lost 2 bases, and 4 bases stayed unmatched. CDR1 is SGHRS and CDR2 is YFSETQ in the germline V gene.

This chain links TRBV9 with TRBJ1-5; 10 bases agree with TRBD1. The CDR3 has 14 amino acids. V gave up 3 bases and J gave up 6 bases; unmatched junction bases: 3. Germline values: CDR1 SGDLS, CDR2 YYNGEE. The CDR3 region has the DNA TGTGCCAGCAGCGGACAGGGGGCGTTTCAGCCCCAGCATTTT. Translating gives CASSGQGAFQPQHF. The whole variable domain, remainder taken from reference TRBV9 and TRBJ1-5, is DSGVTQTPKHLITATGQRVTLRCSPRSGDLSVYWYQQSLDQGLQFLIQYYNGEERAKGNILERFSAQQFPDLHSELNLSSLELGDSALYFCASSGQGAFQPQHFGDGTRLSIL.

The genes are TRBV25-1 and TRBJ1-4; D is unresolved. CDR1 and CDR2 from the germline V gene are MGHDK and SYGVNS. Trimming pared 8 bases from V and 10 bases from J, leaving 23 bases between. This CDR3 comprises 15 residues. The CDR3 DNA reads TGTGCCAGCCTCCCCCCGTCGTCTGCCCCCGGAAAACTGTTTTTT. It translates to CASLPPSSAPGKLFF.

This clone came up a few times. This chain joins TRBV6-5 and TRBJ1-2; perhaps TRBD1 as D (5 bases). Per the germline V gene, CDR1 is MNHEY and CDR2 is SVGAGI. The CDR3 totals 15 residues. Trimming cost V 7 bases and J 6 bases, with 21 bases left between them. The DNA for the CDR3 is TGTGCCAGCACATACTCCCTGCCGGGGGTCGATGGCTACACCTTC. Translation gives CASTYSLPGVDGYTF.